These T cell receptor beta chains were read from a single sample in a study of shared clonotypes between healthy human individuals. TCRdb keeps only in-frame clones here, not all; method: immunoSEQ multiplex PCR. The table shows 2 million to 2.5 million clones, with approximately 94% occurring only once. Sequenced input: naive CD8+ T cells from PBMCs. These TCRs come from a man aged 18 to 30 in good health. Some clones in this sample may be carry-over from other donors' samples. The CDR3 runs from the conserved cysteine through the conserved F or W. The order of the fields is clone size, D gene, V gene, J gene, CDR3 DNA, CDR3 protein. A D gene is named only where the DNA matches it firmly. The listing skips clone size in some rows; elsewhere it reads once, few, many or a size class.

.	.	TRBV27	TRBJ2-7	TGTGCCAGCAGTTTAGAGGGGGGGGACCCGAGCTCCTACGAGCAGTACTTC	CASSLEGGDPSSYEQYF
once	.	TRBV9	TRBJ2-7	TGTGCCAGCAGCGTATCCACACACCAAGACGAGCAGTACTTC	CASSVSTHQDEQYF
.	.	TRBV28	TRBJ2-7	TGTGCCAGCAGTTTACAGGGTTTCTCCTACGAGCAGTACTTC	CASSLQGFSYEQYF
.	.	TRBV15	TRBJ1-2	TGTGCCTCCTCAGGTGAACTTTGGTATGGCTACACCTTC	CASSGELWYGYTF
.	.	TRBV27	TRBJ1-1	TGTGCCAGCAGTCTCGACAGTTTGAACACTGAAGCTTTCTTT	CASSLDSLNTEAFF
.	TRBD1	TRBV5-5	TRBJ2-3	TGTGCCAGCAGCGACCGGGACAGGGGGTTCGGTACGCAGTATTTT	CASSDRDRGFGTQYF
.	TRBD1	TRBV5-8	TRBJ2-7	TGTGCCAGCAGCGCGACAGGGGACGAGCAGTACTTC	CASSATGDEQYF
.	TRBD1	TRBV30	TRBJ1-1	TGTGCCTGGAGTGGGGGACAGGGGTCGTCTGAAGCTTTCTTT	CAWSGGQGSSEAFF
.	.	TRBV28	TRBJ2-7	TGTGCCAGCACCCCTGGGTTTGGCGACGAGCAGTACTTC	CASTPGFGDEQYF
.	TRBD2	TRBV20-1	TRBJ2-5	TGCAGTGGGACTAGCTACGAGACCCAGTACTTC	CSGTSYETQYF
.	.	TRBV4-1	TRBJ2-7	TGCGCCAGCAGCCAAGATCTCTACGAGCAGTACTTC	CASSQDLYEQYF
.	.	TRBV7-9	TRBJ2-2	TGTGCCAGCAGCTTATCACCGCGGGGGGAGCTGTTTTTT	CASSLSPRGELFF
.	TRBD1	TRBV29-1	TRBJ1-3	TGCAGCGTAGGCGGGACAGGGGCTGGAAACACCATATATTTT	CSVGGTGAGNTIYF
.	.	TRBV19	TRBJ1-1	TGTGCCAGTAGTATAGCGGATGAAGCTTTCTTT	CASSIADEAFF
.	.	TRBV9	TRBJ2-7	TGTGCCAGCAGTCCCCAGGGGGGGGCCTACGAGCAGTACTTC	CASSPQGGAYEQYF
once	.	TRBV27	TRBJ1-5	TGTGCCAGCATGGTAGGAGGGGGAAATCAGCCCCAGCATTTT	CASMVGGGNQPQHF
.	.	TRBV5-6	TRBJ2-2	TGTGCCAGCAGCACAATGGTTACACCCGGGGAGCTGTTTTTT	CASSTMVTPGELFF
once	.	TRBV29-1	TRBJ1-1	TGCAGCATCCCGGGTGGGCCGACCATGAACACTGAAGCTTTCTTT	CSIPGGPTMNTEAFF
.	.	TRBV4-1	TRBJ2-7	TGCGCCAGCAGCCAAGTTACGATGACCTACGAGCAGTACTTC	CASSQVTMTYEQYF
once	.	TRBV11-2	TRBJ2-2	TGTGCCAGCCGAGACAGTAACACCGGGGAGCTGTTTTTT	CASRDSNTGELFF
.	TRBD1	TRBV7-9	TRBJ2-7	TGTGCCAGCAGCGTGCTTTGGACAGGGCTCTCCTACGAGCAGTACTTC	CASSVLWTGLSYEQYF
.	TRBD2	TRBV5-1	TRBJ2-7	TGCGCCAGCAGCTTGGATGGACTAGCGGACCCCTACGAGCAGTACTTC	CASSLDGLADPYEQYF
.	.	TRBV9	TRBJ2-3	TGTGCCAGCAGCCCCCGGCCCTTGTTGAGTGGCACAGATACGCAGTATTTT	CASSPRPLLSGTDTQYF
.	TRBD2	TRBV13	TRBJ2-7	TGTGCCAGCAGACACGCCGGGACTAGCGGCCCCTACGAGCAGTACTTC	CASRHAGTSGPYEQYF
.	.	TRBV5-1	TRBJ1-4	TGCGCCAGCAGCTTGGGGGTCAGCAACGTTAATGAAAAACTGTTTTTT	CASSLGVSNVNEKLFF
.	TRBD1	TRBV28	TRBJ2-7	TGTGCCAGCAGTTGGACAGGGACGGCTTCCTACGAGCAGTACTTC	CASSWTGTASYEQYF
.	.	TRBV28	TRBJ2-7	TGTGCCAGCAGTTTCTCCCTCAGGGGGGGTCCCTACGAGCAGTACTTC	CASSFSLRGGPYEQYF
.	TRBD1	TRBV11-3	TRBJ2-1	TGTGCCAGCAGCGCCCGGACAGGGAGCTCCTACAATGAGCAGTTCTTC	CASSARTGSSYNEQFF
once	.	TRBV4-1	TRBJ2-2	TGCGCCAGCAGCCAAGATAGAACTACCCTCGGCGGGGAGCTGTTTTTT	CASSQDRTTLGGELFF
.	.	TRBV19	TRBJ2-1	TGTGCCAGTAGTCCAAAGACGGGGGTAACGGAGCAGTTCTTC	CASSPKTGVTEQFF
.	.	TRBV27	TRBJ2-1	TGTGCCAGCAGTTATAATCCGATCGAGCAGTTCTTC	CASSYNPIEQFF
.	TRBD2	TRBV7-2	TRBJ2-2	TGTGCCAGCAGCTTAGATAGCGGGTCCATTACCGGGGAGCTGTTTTTT	CASSLDSGSITGELFF
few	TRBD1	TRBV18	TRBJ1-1	TGTGCCAGCTCACCAGATAAAGGGACAGGGATGAACACTGAAGCTTTCTTT	CASSPDKGTGMNTEAFF
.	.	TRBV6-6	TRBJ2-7	TGTGCCAGCAGTTCGGCCGCCCGTACCGGTGGCTACGAGCAGTACTTC	CASSSAARTGGYEQYF
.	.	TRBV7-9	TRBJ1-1	TGTGCCAGCAGCTGGCCGGACAGTAGCACTGAAGCTTTCTTT	CASSWPDSSTEAFF
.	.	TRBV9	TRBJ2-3	TGTGCCAGCTCGGACTCGGATACGCAGTATTTT	CASSDSDTQYF
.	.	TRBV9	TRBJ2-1	TGTGCCAGCAGAGAGAAGGGTGGTGAGCAGTTCTTC	CASREKGGEQFF
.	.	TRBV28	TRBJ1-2	TGTGCCAGCAGCTACCAGGAAATGCATGGCTACACCTTC	CASSYQEMHGYTF
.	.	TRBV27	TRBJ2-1	TGTGCCAGCAGTTTACGCTCAATCTCCTACAATGAGCAGTTCTTC	CASSLRSISYNEQFF
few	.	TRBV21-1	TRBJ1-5	TGTGCCAGCAGCGCTACCGGGCCCAATCAGCCCCAGCATTTT	CASSATGPNQPQHF
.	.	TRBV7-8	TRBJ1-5	TGTGCCAGCAGCGGGACGGAGGGTAGGGACGGAAGTTATAGCAATCAGCCCCAGCATTTT	CASSGTEGRDGSYSNQPQHF
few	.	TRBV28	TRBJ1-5	TGTGCCAGCAGTATCGGGATCTCTAGCAATCAGCCCCAGCATTTT	CASSIGISSNQPQHF
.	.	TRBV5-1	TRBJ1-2	TGCGCCAGCAGCTTGGCCACTGGCGGTGCTAACTATGGCTACACCTTC	CASSLATGGANYGYTF
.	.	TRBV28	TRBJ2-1	TGTGCCAGCACCTTCAACTACAATGAGCAGTTCTTC	CASTFNYNEQFF
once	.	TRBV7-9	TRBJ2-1	TGTGCCAGCAGCGCCGGAGCCTCCAATGAGCAGTTCTTC	CASSAGASNEQFF
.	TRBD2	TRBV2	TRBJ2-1	TGTGCCAGCAGTCTCACTAGCGGATACAATGAGCAGTTCTTC	CASSLTSGYNEQFF
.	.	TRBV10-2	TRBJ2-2	TGCGCCAGCGGTTTCGCAGCATCCATCACCGGGGAGCTGTTTTTT	CASGFAASITGELFF